The clone carrying this T cell receptor (beta chain) was seen many times. No antigen is known for it. These data are taken from a study of CD8+CD57+ T cells in acquired aplastic anemia. Broader study findings: Researchers report that twenty-nine CD8+ CDR3 sequences appeared in both patients and controls.

Investigators profiled TCR beta VDJ and CDR3 from genomic DNA template. TCRdb redid the calling of the reads with MiXCR, one entry per CDR3 protein. The sample records a few hundred thousand distinct CDR3 sequences, more than 25% being singletons. Previously, flow cytometry had revealed CD8+CD57+ cell expansion in the patients chosen for sequencing. The CDR3 is 9 residues long. Germline loops: CDR1 DFQATT, CDR2 SNEGSKA (reference sequence). V was shortened by 7 bases and J by 14 bases, with 12 bases between the two germline ends. The sequence was collected from a human donor with aplastic anemia. Sequencing used sorted CD4+, CD8+, or CD8+CD57+ T cells (not recorded which) from PBMCs. This chain links TRBV20-1 with TRBJ2-1; D not certain. CDR3 amino acids: CSVGNHKFF. The DNA for the CDR3 is TGCAGTGTAGGCAATCATAAGTTCTTC.